This T cell receptor (beta chain) was sequenced for a study of shared clonotypes between healthy human individuals. The germline V gene has CDR1 SGHRS and CDR2 YFSETQ. The CDR3 spans 16 residues. V lost 0 bases to trimming and J lost 4 bases, with 16 bases between them. Each subset's genomic DNA was split evenly across several immunoSEQ plates. Clones were sequenced by immunoSEQ multiplex PCR, and TCRdb holds only the in-frame ones, with some missing. The sample comprises hundreds of thousands of clones, 98% of which are singletons, and approximately 0.3% rests with the top ten. The naive CD8 subset, CD45RO-negative cells positively selected for CCR7, excluded terminally differentiated effector memory CD45RA+ cells.

The source is a young man in good health. Specimen: naive CD8+ T cells sorted from blood. The rearrangement links TRBV5-1 to TRBJ2-5, with TRBD2 as a possible D gene (6 bases). The CDR3 region is CASSLERGGFLETQYF. The CDR3 nucleotides are TGCGCCAGCAGCTTGGAGAGGGGAGGATTTTTAGAGACCCAGTACTTC.